What follows describes a single T cell receptor beta chain. Clones were sequenced by immunoSEQ multiplex PCR, and TCRdb holds only the in-frame ones, with some missing. The sample lists roughly 45,000 clones; more than 85% were seen once. The record originates from a study of T cell changes during pregnancy in multiple sclerosis. The CDR3 loop spans 15 amino acids. V gave up 0 bases and J gave up 0 bases, with 9 bases separating them. In germline, CDR1 is SGHRS, CDR2 YFSETQ. V and J are TRBV5-1 and TRBJ1-1; D is unclear. The material sequenced was CD8+ T cells from peripheral blood mononuclear cells, taken in the first trimester of pregnancy. This clonotype was sampled from a female donor with multiple sclerosis, enrolled in a pregnancy study. The CDR3 loop is CASSLAGFMNTEAFF. The CDR3 DNA reads as TGCGCCAGCAGCTTGGCGGGATTCATGAACACTGAAGCTTTCTTT.